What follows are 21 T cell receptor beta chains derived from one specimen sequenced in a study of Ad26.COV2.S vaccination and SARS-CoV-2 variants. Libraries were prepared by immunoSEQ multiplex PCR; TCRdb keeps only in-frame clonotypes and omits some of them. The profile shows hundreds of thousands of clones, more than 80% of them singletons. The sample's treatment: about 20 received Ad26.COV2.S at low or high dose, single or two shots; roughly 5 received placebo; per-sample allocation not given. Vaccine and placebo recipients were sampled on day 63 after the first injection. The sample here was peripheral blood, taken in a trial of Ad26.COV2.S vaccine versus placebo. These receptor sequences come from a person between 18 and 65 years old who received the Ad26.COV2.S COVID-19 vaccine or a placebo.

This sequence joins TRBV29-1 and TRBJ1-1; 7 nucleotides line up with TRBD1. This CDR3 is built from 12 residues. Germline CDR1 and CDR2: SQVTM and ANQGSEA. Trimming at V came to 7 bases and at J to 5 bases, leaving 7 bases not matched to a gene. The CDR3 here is CSGDSEYTEAFF. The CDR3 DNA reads TGCAGCGGGGACAGTGAATATACTGAAGCTTTCTTT.

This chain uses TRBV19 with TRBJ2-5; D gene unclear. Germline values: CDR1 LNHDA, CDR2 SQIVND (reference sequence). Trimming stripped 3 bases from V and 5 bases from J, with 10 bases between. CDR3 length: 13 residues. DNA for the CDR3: TGTGCCAGTAGTATCCGTTATAGGGAGACCCAGTACTTC. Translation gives CASSIRYRETQYF.

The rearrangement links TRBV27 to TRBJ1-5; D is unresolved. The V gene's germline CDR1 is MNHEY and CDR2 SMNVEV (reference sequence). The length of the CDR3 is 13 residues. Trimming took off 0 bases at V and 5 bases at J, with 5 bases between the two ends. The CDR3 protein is CASSLSAYQPQHF. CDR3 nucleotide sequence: TGTGCCAGCAGTTTATCGGCTTATCAGCCCCAGCATTTT.

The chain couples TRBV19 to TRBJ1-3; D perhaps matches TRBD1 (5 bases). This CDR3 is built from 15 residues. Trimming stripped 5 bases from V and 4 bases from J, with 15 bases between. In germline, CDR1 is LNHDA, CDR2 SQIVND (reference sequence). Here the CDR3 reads CASSVQVGFGNTIYF. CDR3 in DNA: TGTGCCAGTAGTGTACAGGTGGGGTTCGGAAACACCATATATTTT.

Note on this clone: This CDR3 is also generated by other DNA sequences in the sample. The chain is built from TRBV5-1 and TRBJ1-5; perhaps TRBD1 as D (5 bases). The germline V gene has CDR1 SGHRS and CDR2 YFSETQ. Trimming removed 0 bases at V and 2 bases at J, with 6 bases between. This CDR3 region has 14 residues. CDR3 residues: CASSLAGGNQPQHF. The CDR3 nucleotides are TGCGCCAGCAGCTTGGCGGGGGGCAATCAGCCCCAGCATTTT.

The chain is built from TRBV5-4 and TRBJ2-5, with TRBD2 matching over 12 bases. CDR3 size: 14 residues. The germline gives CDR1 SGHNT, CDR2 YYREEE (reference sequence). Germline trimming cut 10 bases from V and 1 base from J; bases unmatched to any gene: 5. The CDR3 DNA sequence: TGTGCCTGTACTAGCGGGGGGATCCAAGAGACCCAGTACTTC. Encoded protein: CACTSGGIQETQYF.

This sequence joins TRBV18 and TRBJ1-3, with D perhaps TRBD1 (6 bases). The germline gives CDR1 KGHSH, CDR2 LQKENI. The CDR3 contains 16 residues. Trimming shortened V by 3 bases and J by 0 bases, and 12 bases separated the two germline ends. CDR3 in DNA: TGTGCCAGCTCACCTCAGACAGGAAACTCTGGAAACACCATATATTTT. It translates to CASSPQTGNSGNTIYF.

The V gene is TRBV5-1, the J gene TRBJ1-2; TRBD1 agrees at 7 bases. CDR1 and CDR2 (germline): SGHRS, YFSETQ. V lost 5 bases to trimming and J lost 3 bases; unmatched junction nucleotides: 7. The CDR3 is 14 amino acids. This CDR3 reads CASSLTGKDYGYTF. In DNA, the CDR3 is TGCGCCAGCAGTTTGACAGGGAAGGACTATGGCTACACCTTC.

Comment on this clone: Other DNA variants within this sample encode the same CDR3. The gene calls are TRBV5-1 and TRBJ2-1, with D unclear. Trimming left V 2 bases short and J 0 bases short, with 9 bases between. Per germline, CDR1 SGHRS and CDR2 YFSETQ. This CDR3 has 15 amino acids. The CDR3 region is CASSFGGSSYNEQFF. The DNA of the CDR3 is TGCGCCAGCAGCTTCGGCGGCAGCTCCTACAATGAGCAGTTCTTC.

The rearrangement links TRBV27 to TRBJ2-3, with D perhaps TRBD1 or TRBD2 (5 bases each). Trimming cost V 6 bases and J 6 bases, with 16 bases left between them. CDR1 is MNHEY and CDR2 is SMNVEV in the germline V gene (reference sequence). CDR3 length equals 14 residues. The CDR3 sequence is CASSVLAEGDTQYF. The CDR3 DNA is TGTGCCAGCAGCGTCCTGGCAGAGGGGGATACGCAGTATTTT.

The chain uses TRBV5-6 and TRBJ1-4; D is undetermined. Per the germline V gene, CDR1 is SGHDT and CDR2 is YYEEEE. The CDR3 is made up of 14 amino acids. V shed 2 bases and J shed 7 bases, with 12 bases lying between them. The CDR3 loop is CASSLRVLSEKLFF. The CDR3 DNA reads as TGTGCCAGCAGCTTAAGGGTCCTGAGTGAAAAACTGTTTTTT.

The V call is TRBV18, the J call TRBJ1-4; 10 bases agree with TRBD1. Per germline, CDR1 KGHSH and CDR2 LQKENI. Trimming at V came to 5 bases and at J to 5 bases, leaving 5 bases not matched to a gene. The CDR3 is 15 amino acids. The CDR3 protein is CASSSSDRGNEKLFF. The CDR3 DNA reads TGTGCCAGCTCATCATCGGACAGGGGGAATGAAAAACTGTTTTTT.

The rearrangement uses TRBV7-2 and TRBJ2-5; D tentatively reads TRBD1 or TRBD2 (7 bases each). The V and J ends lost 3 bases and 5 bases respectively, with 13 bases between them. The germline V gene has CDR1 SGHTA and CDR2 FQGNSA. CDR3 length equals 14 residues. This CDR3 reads CASSFQGGVETQYF. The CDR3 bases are TGTGCCAGCAGCTTTCAGGGGGGGGTGGAGACCCAGTACTTC. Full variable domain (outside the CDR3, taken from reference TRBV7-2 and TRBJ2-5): GAGVSQSPSNKVTEKGKDVELRCDPISGHTALYWYRQSLGQGLEFLIYFQGNSAPDKSGLPSDRFSAERTGGSVSTLTIQRTQQEDSAVYLCASSFQGGVETQYFGPGTRLLVL.

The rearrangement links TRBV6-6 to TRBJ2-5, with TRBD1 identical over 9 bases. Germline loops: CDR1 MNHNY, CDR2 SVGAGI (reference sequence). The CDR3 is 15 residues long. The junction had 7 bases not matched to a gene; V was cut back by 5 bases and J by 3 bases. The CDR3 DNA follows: TGTGCCAGCAGTATGACAGGGGGGGCTAAAGAGACCCAGTACTTC. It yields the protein CASSMTGGAKETQYF.

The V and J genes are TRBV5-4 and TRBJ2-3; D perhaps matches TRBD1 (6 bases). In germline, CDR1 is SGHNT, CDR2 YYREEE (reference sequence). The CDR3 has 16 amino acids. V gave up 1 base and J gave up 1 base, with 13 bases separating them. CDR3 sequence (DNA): TGTGCCAGCAGCTTGCAAGGGGGACATCGCACAGATACGCAGTATTTT. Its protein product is CASSLQGGHRTDTQYF.

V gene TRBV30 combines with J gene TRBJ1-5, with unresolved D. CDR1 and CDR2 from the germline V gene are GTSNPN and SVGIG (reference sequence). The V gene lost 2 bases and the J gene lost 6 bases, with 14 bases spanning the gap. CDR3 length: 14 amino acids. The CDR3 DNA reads TGTGCCTGGAGTTTCAACAGTCCATCTCAGCCCCAGCATTTT. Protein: CAWSFNSPSQPQHF.

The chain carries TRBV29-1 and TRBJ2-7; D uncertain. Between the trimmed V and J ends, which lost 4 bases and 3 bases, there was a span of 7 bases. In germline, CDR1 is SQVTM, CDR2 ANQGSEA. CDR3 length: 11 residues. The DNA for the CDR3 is TGCAGCGTTGTTTACAGCTACGAGCAGTACTTC. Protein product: CSVVYSYEQYF.

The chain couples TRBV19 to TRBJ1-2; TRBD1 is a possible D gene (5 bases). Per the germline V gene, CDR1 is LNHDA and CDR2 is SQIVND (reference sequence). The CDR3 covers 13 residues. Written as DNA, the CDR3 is TGTGCGCTCCACAGGACCCCACGCTATGGCTACACCTTC. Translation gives CALHRTPRYGYTF.

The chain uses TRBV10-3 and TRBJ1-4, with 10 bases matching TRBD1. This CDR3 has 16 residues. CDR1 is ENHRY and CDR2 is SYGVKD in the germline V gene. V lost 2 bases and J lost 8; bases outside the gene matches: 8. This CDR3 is CAISEPDRGRGEKLFF. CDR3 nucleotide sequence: TGTGCCATCAGTGAGCCCGACAGGGGGCGAGGAGAAAAACTGTTTTTT.

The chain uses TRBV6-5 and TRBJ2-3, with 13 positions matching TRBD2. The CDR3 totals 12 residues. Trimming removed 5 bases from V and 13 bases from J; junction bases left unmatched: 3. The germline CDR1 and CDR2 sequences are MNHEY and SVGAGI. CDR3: CASSPTSGGEYF. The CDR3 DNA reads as TGTGCCAGCAGTCCTACTAGCGGGGGGGAGTATTTT.

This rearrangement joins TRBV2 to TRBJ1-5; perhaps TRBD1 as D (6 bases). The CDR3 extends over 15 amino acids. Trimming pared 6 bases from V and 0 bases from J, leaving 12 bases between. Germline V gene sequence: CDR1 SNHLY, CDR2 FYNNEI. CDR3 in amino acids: CASSEDSYSNQPQHF. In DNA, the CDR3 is TGTGCCAGCAGCGAGGACAGCTATAGCAATCAGCCCCAGCATTTT.